This is a list of T cell receptor beta chains from one sample in a study of control samples from healthy donors and cancer patients. Here immunoSEQ multiplex PCR was the method, and the copy in TCRdb shows in-frame clones only, minus some. The repertoire holds approximately 58,000 clones, with around 87% as singletons. The sample taken for sequencing was PBMCs. The receptors derive from a woman aged 55-69 years with lung cancer. The CDR3 runs from the conserved cysteine through the conserved F or W. The D gene is left open where the match is weak. Some rows mark clone size as missing; the rest say once, few, many or name a class of expanded clone.

TRBV3-1/TRBV3-2	TRBD2	.	TRBJ2-3	CASSHQRGGVADTQYF	TGTGCCAGCAGCCACCAGCGGGGGGGAGTTGCAGATACGCAGTATTTT
TRBV5-1	.	few	TRBJ2-1	CASSLSPGAANEQFF	TGCGCCAGCAGCTTGTCCCCGGGAGCGGCGAATGAGCAGTTCTTC
TRBV7-9	.	.	TRBJ1-1	CASSLGAGPMNTEAFF	TGTGCCAGCAGCTTAGGGGCAGGCCCGATGAACACTGAAGCTTTCTTT
TRBV5-4	.	.	TRBJ1-2	CASSPDRFSGGYTF	TGTGCCAGCAGCCCCGACAGGTTTTCAGGGGGCTACACCTTC
TRBV7-9	TRBD1	medium-sized	TRBJ2-4	CASSFAGTENIQYF	TGTGCCAGCAGCTTTGCTGGGACAGAAAACATTCAGTACTTC
TRBV10-3	TRBD1	.	TRBJ2-7	CAITTGAGEQYF	TGTGCCATCACCACAGGGGCGGGCGAGCAGTACTTC
TRBV12-3/TRBV12-4	.	.	TRBJ2-2	CASSLRRTGELFF	TGTGCCAGCAGTTTAAGAAGGACCGGGGAGCTGTTTTTT
TRBV11-2	TRBD2	.	TRBJ2-1	CASSLEAGGRGQFF	TGTGCCAGCAGCTTAGAAGCGGGAGGACGGGGGCAGTTCTTC
TRBV6-6	.	.	TRBJ1-1	CASSYSGANTEAFF	TGTGCCAGCAGTTACTCAGGAGCAAACACTGAAGCTTTCTTT
TRBV5-4	.	.	TRBJ1-6	CASSPAVGGSYNSPLHF	TGTGCCAGCAGCCCAGCGGTGGGGGGCTCCTATAATTCACCCCTCCACTTT
TRBV30	TRBD1	.	TRBJ1-3	CAWNQGAGNTIYF	TGTGCCTGGAACCAGGGGGCTGGAAACACCATATATTTT
TRBV7-9	.	.	TRBJ1-3	CASDPGVAGNTIYF	TGTGCTTCCGATCCGGGGGTAGCTGGAAACACCATATATTTT
TRBV11-2	TRBD2	few	TRBJ2-7	CASSSVRGETYEQYF	TGTGCCAGCAGTTCCGTGCGGGGGGAGACCTACGAGCAGTACTTC
TRBV18	TRBD1	.	TRBJ1-3	CASSPDRASNTIYF	TGTGCCAGCTCTCCGGACAGGGCTAGTAACACCATATATTTT
TRBV3-1/TRBV3-2	.	.	TRBJ1-6	CASSQDGGGRTYNSPLHF	TGTGCCAGCAGCCAAGATGGGGGGGGAAGGACCTATAATTCACCCCTCCACTTT
TRBV6-5	.	.	TRBJ1-4	CASTQQGRTNEKLFF	TGTGCCAGCACCCAACAGGGACGAACTAATGAAAAACTGTTTTTT
TRBV3-1/TRBV3-2	.	once	TRBJ1-1	CASSRSTDNTEAFF	TGTGCCAGCAGCCGAAGCACAGATAACACTGAAGCTTTCTTT
TRBV7-2	.	.	TRBJ2-5	CASSLRGREETQYF	TGTGCCAGCAGCTTAAGGGGTCGAGAAGAGACCCAGTACTTC
TRBV19	TRBD2	.	TRBJ2-1	CASSIGTSGSSYNEQFF	TGTGCCAGTAGTATAGGGACTAGCGGGAGCTCCTACAATGAGCAGTTCTTC
TRBV24-1	TRBD1	few	TRBJ1-5	CATSDLQTGGPQPQHF	TGTGCCACCAGTGACCTCCAGACAGGGGGCCCTCAGCCCCAGCATTTT
TRBV7-8	.	.	TRBJ1-4	CASRQGRDEKLFF	TGTGCCAGCAGACAGGGCCGAGATGAAAAACTGTTTTTT
TRBV6-5	.	.	TRBJ2-3	CASSPSTDTQYF	TGTGCCAGCTCTCCCAGCACAGATACGCAGTATTTT
TRBV7-2	TRBD1	.	TRBJ1-4	CASRQQGVNEKLFF	TGTGCCAGCAGACAACAGGGGGTAAATGAAAAACTGTTTTTT
TRBV7-9	.	.	TRBJ1-1	CASSTTDSMNTEAFF	TGTGCCAGCAGCACAACCGACAGCATGAACACTGAAGCTTTCTTT
TRBV9	TRBD1	.	TRBJ1-6	CASSGPTGGLYNSPLHF	TGTGCCAGCAGCGGACCGACAGGGGGCCTCTATAATTCACCCCTCCACTTT
TRBV20-1	.	.	TRBJ2-6	CSASGDPTGANVLTF	TGCAGTGCTAGTGGGGACCCGACAGGGGCCAACGTCCTGACTTTC
TRBV27	.	few	TRBJ1-4	CASSFQGSREKLFF	TGTGCCAGCAGTTTCCAGGGAAGTCGGGAAAAACTGTTTTTT
TRBV11-2	.	.	TRBJ2-1	CASSLGGQMDEQFF	TGTGCCAGCAGCTTAGGAGGACAGATGGATGAGCAGTTCTTC
TRBV4-1	.	.	TRBJ1-2	CASSHQQRGYTF	TGCGCCAGCAGCCACCAACAGAGGGGCTACACCTTC
TRBV6-5	TRBD1	.	TRBJ1-4	CASRRDSLLFF	TGTGCCAGCAGGAGGGACAGCCTCCTGTTTTTT
TRBV20-1	.	.	TRBJ2-5	CSASRHFEETQYF	TGCAGTGCTAGTCGTCACTTCGAAGAGACCCAGTACTTC
TRBV7-2	.	.	TRBJ1-6	CASSRDSTYNSPLHF	TGTGCCAGCAGCCGGGACTCCACCTATAATTCACCCCTCCACTTT
TRBV19	TRBD1	.	TRBJ2-7	CASSKGTGSDEQYF	TGTGCCAGTAGTAAAGGGACAGGGTCGGACGAGCAGTACTTC
TRBV5-4	TRBD1	.	TRBJ1-2	CASSTPGTGEDTGYTF	TGTGCCAGCAGCACCCCCGGGACAGGGGAAGATACCGGCTACACCTTC
TRBV4-1	.	.	TRBJ2-7	CASSQDRALEQYF	TGCGCCAGCAGCCAAGACCGGGCCCTAGAGCAGTACTTC
TRBV7-9	.	.	TRBJ2-3	CASSLGGGSADTQYF	TGTGCCAGCAGCTTAGGCGGGGGCAGCGCAGATACGCAGTATTTT
TRBV2	.	.	TRBJ1-2	CASSEAAAYNYGYTF	TGTGCCAGCAGTGAAGCGGCAGCGTATAACTATGGCTACACCTTC
TRBV6-4	TRBD1	.	TRBJ1-1	CASSDSNRGTEAFF	TGTGCCAGCAGTGACTCGAACAGGGGCACTGAAGCTTTCTTT
TRBV2	.	.	TRBJ1-2	CASSRMNNYGYTF	TGTGCCAGCAGTCGGATGAATAACTATGGCTACACCTTC
TRBV9	TRBD2	few	TRBJ2-1	CASSVAGGSYNEQFF	TGTGCCAGCAGCGTAGCGGGAGGGTCCTACAATGAGCAGTTCTTC
TRBV4-1	.	.	TRBJ2-1	CASSQGGQGRSRNEQFF	TGCGCCAGCAGCCAAGGAGGGCAGGGGCGATCTCGAAATGAGCAGTTCTTC
TRBV3-1/TRBV3-2	.	.	TRBJ1-2	CASSQDLAGHYGYTF	TGTGCCAGCAGCCAAGATCTCGCGGGGCACTATGGCTACACCTTC